The 27 T cell receptor beta chains below come from one sample, sequenced in a study of T cell repertoires in cytomegalovirus infection. A single record per CDR3 protein comes from TCRdb applying MiXCR to the reads. The data contain 560,000 or so distinct CDR3 sequences, about 17% of them singletons. Sequenced: CD8+ T cells from PBMCs. All receptors come from a human donor in good health (CMV status not recorded). Some clones in this sample may be carry-over from other donors' samples.

To note about this clonotype: A read error may be the cause here, since a much bigger clone is one base away. It is likely a read error, because the conserved phenylalanine at the end of the CDR3 is missing. The chain links TRBV28 to TRBJ2-1, with 10 nucleotides matching TRBD1. The CDR3 has 14 amino acids. Germline lookup yields CDR1 MDHEN and CDR2 SYDVKM. With 6 bases clipped from V and 7 bases from J, the junction kept 6 bases outside the gene matches. This CDR3 is CASRTDRGWNEQFL. DNA for the CDR3: TGTGCCAGCAGGACGGACAGGGGGTGGAATGAGCAGTTCTTA.

This clonotype appeared many times. V and J are TRBV4-1 and TRBJ1-4; no reliable D call. V was clipped by 4 bases and J by 4 bases, with 10 bases between them. This CDR3 has 14 residues. Germline assignment: CDR1 MGHRA and CDR2 YSYEKL. In nucleotides, the CDR3 is TGCGCCAGCAGCCTGGCCTCGAGTAATGAAAAACTGTTTTTT. This translates into CASSLASSNEKLFF.

This clonotype was counted many times. The rearrangement uses TRBV6-2 or TRBV6-3 and TRBJ1-2; 7 nucleotides match TRBD1. J lost 0 bases, V lost 6 bases, and 28 bases had no gene match. From germline, CDR1 is MNHEY and CDR2 SVGEGT. The CDR3 totals 22 residues. As DNA, the CDR3 is TGTGCCAGCAGCCCCCCCCGCCATCGACTTACCCACACAGGGGACTCTAACTATGGCTACACCTTC. Protein product: CASSPPRHRLTHTGDSNYGYTF.

This clonotype has more than one count but fewer than ten. This chain joins TRBV15 and TRBJ2-7; no firm D call. In germline, CDR1 is LNHNV, CDR2 YYDKDF (reference sequence). The CDR3 spans 14 residues. Trimming left V 3 bases short and J 0 bases short, with 9 bases between. The CDR3 loop is CATSSYRSSYEQYF. CDR3 nucleotide sequence: TGTGCCACCAGCAGTTACAGAAGCTCCTACGAGCAGTACTTC.

The V call is TRBV6-1, the J call TRBJ1-1, with a weak D call TRBD1 (5 bases). There are 15 residues in the CDR3. V lost 0 bases and J lost 5, with 13 bases in between. In germline, CDR1 is MNHNS, CDR2 SASEGT. The CDR3 nucleotides are TGTGCCAGCAGTGAAGCTAACAGGAGGGCTACTGAAGCTTTCTTT. It is translated as CASSEANRRATEAFF.

As regards this clonotype: One junction end does not reproduce the germline sequence, and a read error may be involved. This sequence joins TRBV7-3 and TRBJ2-3; tentatively, D is TRBD2 (5 bases). Germline assignment: CDR1 SGHTA and CDR2 FQGTGA. This CDR3 has 14 residues. The CDR3 nucleotides are TGTGCCAGCAGCTTAGCGGGCCTAACAGAGACGCAGTATTTT. This translates into CASSLAGLTETQYF.

In this sample, this clonotype turned up many times. As DNA, the CDR3 is TGTGCTAGTGGTTTGGTAAGGGACCGAGGCTACACCTTC. Encoded protein: CASGLVRDRGYTF. The V and J genes are TRBV12-5 and TRBJ1-2; possibly TRBD1 for D (5 bases). The CDR3 loop spans 13 amino acids. V was pared by 0 bases and J by 8 bases, with 10 bases between. Germline V lookup: CDR1 LGHNT, CDR2 FRNRAP.

In its sample, this clonotype was seen a few times. The rearrangement links TRBV4-1 to TRBJ1-1, with TRBD1 matching over 7 bases. The CDR3 runs to 16 residues. Germline values: CDR1 MGHRA, CDR2 YSYEKL. V lost 1 base to trimming and J lost 5 bases; unmatched junction nucleotides: 10. This CDR3 is CASSQAPATGRTEAFF. CDR3 coding DNA: TGCGCCAGCAGCCAAGCCCCCGCGACAGGGAGGACTGAAGCTTTCTTT.

In this sample, this clonotype turned up many times. The chain uses TRBV12-3 or TRBV12-4 and TRBJ1-3; D call uncertain. The length of the CDR3 is 12 residues. Trimming cost V 8 bases and J 4 bases, with 9 bases left between them. The CDR3 protein is CASEPGGNTIYF. CDR3 bases: TGTGCCAGCGAACCTGGGGGAAACACCATATATTTT.

The chain couples TRBV19 to TRBJ1-5; 9 bases align to TRBD1. This CDR3 has 15 amino acids. From germline, CDR1 is LNHDA and CDR2 SQIVND (reference sequence). The V segment lost 6 bases and the J segment 6 bases; nucleotides outside the gene matches: 9. CDR3 sequence reads: CASSSIRDRVQPQHF. CDR3 sequence (DNA): TGTGCCAGTAGCAGTATACGGGACAGGGTTCAGCCCCAGCATTTT.

The sample holds many counts of this clonotype. The V and J genes are TRBV12-5 and TRBJ1-1; no definite D call. V gave up 8 bases and J gave up 0 bases, with 10 bases separating them. Germline CDR1 reads LGHNT; CDR2 reads FRNRAP. The CDR3 has 13 residues. Written as DNA, the CDR3 is TGTGCTAGTTCGGAACTCATGAACACTGAAGCTTTCTTT. Translating gives CASSELMNTEAFF.

This clonotype showed up many times. The V and J genes are TRBV7-8 and TRBJ1-6, with D possibly TRBD1 on 5 matching bases. The CDR3 consists of 15 residues. Germline V gene data show CDR1 as SGHVS and CDR2 as FQNEAQ. V shed 3 bases and J shed 5 bases, with 11 bases lying between them. The DNA for the CDR3 is TGTGCCAGCAGCTTGGGGCAGGGACATAATTCACCCCTCCACTTT. Translating it yields CASSLGQGHNSPLHF.

V and J are TRBV27 and TRBJ1-1; TRBD1 might be the D (5 bases). Germline CDR1 reads MNHEY; CDR2 reads SMNVEV (reference sequence). The CDR3 extends over 12 amino acids. The V gene lost 5 bases and the J gene lost 6 bases, with 10 bases spanning the gap. CDR3 region: CASSRLGAEAFF. CDR3 DNA: TGTGCCAGCAGTCGGTTAGGGGCTGAAGCTTTCTTT.

This rearrangement joins TRBV5-4 to TRBJ1-2, with 9 bases identical to TRBD1. The CDR3 loop spans 14 amino acids. Germline loops: CDR1 SGHNT, CDR2 YYREEE (reference sequence). Unmatched junction bases numbered 9, after V lost 6 bases and J lost 6 bases. The CDR3 sequence: CASTLEGQGHGYTF. In DNA, the CDR3 is TGTGCCAGCACCCTGGAGGGACAGGGTCATGGCTACACCTTC. The whole variable domain, filled in from reference TRBV5-4 and TRBJ1-2, reads ETGVTQSPTHLIKTRGQQVTLRCSSQSGHNTVSWYQQALGQGPQFIFQYYREEENGRGNFPPRFSGLQFPNYSSELNVNALELDDSALYLCASTLEGQGHGYTFGSGTRLTVV.

This clonotype was counted at least ten times. The chain uses TRBV27 and TRBJ2-5, with TRBD1 matching over 8 bases. V dropped 5 bases and J dropped 1; count of bases not matched to a gene: 6. The CDR3 spans 15 residues. Germline V gene sequence: CDR1 MNHEY, CDR2 SMNVEV (reference sequence). CDR3 protein: CASSPGQGGQETQYF. The CDR3 DNA is TGTGCCAGCAGTCCCGGACAGGGAGGCCAAGAGACCCAGTACTTC.

The sample holds many counts of this clonotype. The gene calls are TRBV5-4 and TRBJ2-7; TRBD2 agrees at 8 bases. The V segment lost 2 bases and the J segment 0 bases; nucleotides outside the gene matches: 1. The CDR3 sequence is 14 residues long. The germline V gene has CDR1 SGHNT and CDR2 YYREEE (reference sequence). This CDR3 is CASSLGLASYEQYF. The CDR3 coding sequence is TGTGCCAGCAGCTTAGGACTAGCCTCCTACGAGCAGTACTTC.

This clonotype was detected many times. The J gene is TRBJ1-5, the V gene TRBV6-1; D gene ambiguous. Trimming removed 8 bases from V and 0 bases from J, with 8 bases in between. This CDR3 is built from 13 residues. Germline V CDR1 and CDR2: MNHNS, SASEGT. The CDR3 DNA is TGTGCCAGCGCTGCGGGTAGCAATCAGCCCCAGCATTTT. It is translated as CASAAGSNQPQHF.

Concerning this clonotype itself: Compared with germline, one end of the junction differs, possibly owing to a read error. The V gene is TRBV6-2 or TRBV6-3, the J gene TRBJ2-7; tentatively, D is TRBD1 (5 bases). The CDR3 covers 12 residues. Germline CDR1 reads MNHEY; CDR2 reads SVGEGT. Here the CDR3 reads CASSYGAYKQYF. DNA of the CDR3: TGTGCCAGCAGTTACGGGGCCTACAAGCAGTACTTC.

This clonotype was detected ten times or more. The rearrangement uses TRBV27 and TRBJ2-7, with 9 positions matching TRBD2. Germline V gene lookup returns CDR1 MNHEY and CDR2 SMNVEV (reference sequence). This CDR3 region has 15 residues. Losses at the gene ends were 5 bases for V and 3 bases for J; bases not matched to a gene: 8. The DNA for the CDR3 is TGTGCCAGCAGTCCCATAGCGGGAGCACACTACGAGCAGTACTTC. Protein product: CASSPIAGAHYEQYF.

This rearrangement joins TRBV29-1 to TRBJ1-2; 7 positions agree with TRBD1. V lost 7 bases, J lost 3 bases, and 5 bases stayed unmatched. Germline CDR1 and CDR2: SQVTM and ANQGSEA. There are 12 residues in the CDR3. CDR3 coding DNA: TGCAGCGCAAAAGACAGGGACTATGGCTACACCTTC. It codes for CSAKDRDYGYTF.

This clonotype was detected only a few times. The genes are TRBV4-1 and TRBJ2-3; 10 nucleotides line up with TRBD2. Germline V lookup: CDR1 MGHRA, CDR2 YSYEKL. The junction had 10 bases not matched to a gene; V was cut back by 4 bases and J by 3 bases. The CDR3 sequence is 17 residues long. This CDR3 reads CASSRTTGTSVTDTQYF. The CDR3 DNA reads TGCGCCAGCAGCCGGACGACCGGGACTAGCGTAACAGATACGCAGTATTTT.

This clonotype has more than one count but fewer than ten. The rearrangement joins TRBV27 to TRBJ2-1; TRBD2 agrees at 8 bases. Per germline, CDR1 MNHEY and CDR2 SMNVEV (reference sequence). The CDR3 loop spans 15 amino acids. V shed 6 bases and J 4 bases; nucleotides not matched to a gene: 8. The CDR3 DNA reads as TGTGCCAGCAGCGGGCGGGAGGAGGGTTACAATGAGCAGTTCTTC. It specifies CASSGREEGYNEQFF.

The rearrangement links TRBV23-1 to TRBJ2-2, with D unclear. TRBV23-1 is an ORF for which the function is uncertain. The CDR3 runs to 16 residues. The V end was cut by 6 bases, the J end by 1 base, with 15 bases between. CDR3 nucleotide sequence: TGCGCCAGCAGAGCCGGAGATCATGGGAACACCGGGGAGCTGTTTTTT. Translation gives CASRAGDHGNTGELFF.

The table lists this clonotype with many counts. V usage is TRBV6-1 and J usage is TRBJ2-1; 7 bases are shared with TRBD1. CDR3 length equals 16 residues. Germline V CDR1 and CDR2: MNHNS, SASEGT. V lost 5 bases and J lost 4; bases outside the gene matches: 11. The CDR3 spells CASSPPKQGWYNEQFF. The CDR3 nucleotides are TGTGCCAGCAGTCCCCCTAAACAGGGGTGGTACAATGAGCAGTTCTTC.

This clonotype was counted ten times or more. The chain is built from TRBV5-4 and TRBJ1-2; D possibly corresponds to TRBD1 (6 bases). The V gene's germline CDR1 is SGHNT and CDR2 YYREEE (reference sequence). The CDR3 has 17 amino acids. The germline V and J ends were trimmed by 0 bases and 0 bases, with 15 bases remaining between them. The CDR3: CASSLAFDTGPNYGYTF. The CDR3 bases are TGTGCCAGCAGCTTGGCCTTTGACACAGGGCCTAACTATGGCTACACCTTC.

At least ten counts were recorded for this clonotype. The chain carries TRBV7-2 and TRBJ2-3, with D possibly being TRBD2 (5 bases). The CDR3 is 14 amino acids. Trimming removed 5 bases from V and 0 bases from J, with 9 bases in between. CDR1 is SGHTA and CDR2 is FQGNSA in the germline V gene. CDR3 nucleotide sequence: TGTGCCAGCAGCCCCTGGACTAGCACAGATACGCAGTATTTT. As protein: CASSPWTSTDTQYF.

This clonotype was found a few times. The chain joins TRBV6-1 to TRBJ2-7; the match to TRBD2 covers 12 bases. Trimming took 4 bases from V and 0 from J; bases not matched to a gene: 4. The germline CDR1 and CDR2 sequences are MNHNS and SASEGT. The CDR3 runs to 16 residues. The CDR3 bases are TGTGCCAGCAGTGGAGGACTAGCGGGGAGCTCCTACGAGCAGTACTTC. Translating gives CASSGGLAGSSYEQYF.